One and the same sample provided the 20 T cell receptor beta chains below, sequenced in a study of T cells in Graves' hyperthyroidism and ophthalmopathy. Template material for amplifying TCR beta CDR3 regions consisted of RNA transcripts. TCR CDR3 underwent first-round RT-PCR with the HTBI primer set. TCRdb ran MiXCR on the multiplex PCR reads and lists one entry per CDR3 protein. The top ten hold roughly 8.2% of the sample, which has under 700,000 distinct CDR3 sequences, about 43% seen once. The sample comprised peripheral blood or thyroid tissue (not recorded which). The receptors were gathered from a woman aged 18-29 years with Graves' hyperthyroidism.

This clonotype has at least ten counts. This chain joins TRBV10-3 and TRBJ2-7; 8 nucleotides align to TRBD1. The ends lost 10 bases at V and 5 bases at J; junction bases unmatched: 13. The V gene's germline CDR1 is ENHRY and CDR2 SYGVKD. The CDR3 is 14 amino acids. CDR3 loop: CATRRMDRVNEQYF. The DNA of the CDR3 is TGTGCCACCAGACGGATGGACAGGGTAAACGAGCAGTACTTC.

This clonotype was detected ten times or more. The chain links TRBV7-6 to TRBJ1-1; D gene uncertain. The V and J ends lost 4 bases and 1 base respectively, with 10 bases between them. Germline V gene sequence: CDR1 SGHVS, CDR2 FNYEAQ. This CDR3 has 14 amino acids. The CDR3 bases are TGTGCCAGCAGCTCCGGAGGAGGGAACACTGAAGCTTTCTTT. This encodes CASSSGGGNTEAFF.

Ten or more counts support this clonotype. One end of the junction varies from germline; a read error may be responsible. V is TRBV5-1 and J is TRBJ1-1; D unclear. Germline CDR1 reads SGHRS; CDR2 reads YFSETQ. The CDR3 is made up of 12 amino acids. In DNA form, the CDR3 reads TGTGCCAGCAGCTTAGAGGGCGCTGAAGCTTTCTTT. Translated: CASSLEGAEAFF.

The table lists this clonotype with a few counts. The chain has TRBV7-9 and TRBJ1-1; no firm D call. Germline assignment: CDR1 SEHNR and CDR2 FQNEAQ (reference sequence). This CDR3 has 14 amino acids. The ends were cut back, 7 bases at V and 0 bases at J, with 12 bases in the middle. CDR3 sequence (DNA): TGTGCCAGCACCCGGGGTGGAGTGAACACTGAAGCTTTCTTT. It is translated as CASTRGGVNTEAFF.

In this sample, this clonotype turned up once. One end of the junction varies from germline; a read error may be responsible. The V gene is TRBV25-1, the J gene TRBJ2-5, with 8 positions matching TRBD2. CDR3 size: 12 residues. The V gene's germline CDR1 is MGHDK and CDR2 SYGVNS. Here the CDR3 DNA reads TGCAGTGCGCGGAGCGGGAGTGAGACCCAGTACTTC. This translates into CSARSGSETQYF.

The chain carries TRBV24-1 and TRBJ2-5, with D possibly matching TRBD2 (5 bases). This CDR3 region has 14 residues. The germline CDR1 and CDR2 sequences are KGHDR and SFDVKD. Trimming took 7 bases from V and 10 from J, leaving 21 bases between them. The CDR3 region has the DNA TGTGCCACCAGCGATACCGGTACGGGGTTAAACCAGTACTTC. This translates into CATSDTGTGLNQYF.

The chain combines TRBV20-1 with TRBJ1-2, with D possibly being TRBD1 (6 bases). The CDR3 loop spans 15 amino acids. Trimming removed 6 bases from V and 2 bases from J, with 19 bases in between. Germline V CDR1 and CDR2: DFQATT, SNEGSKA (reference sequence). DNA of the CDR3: TGCAGTGCCGACCAAGGACAGAGCCTAAACTATGGCTACACCTTC. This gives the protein CSADQGQSLNYGYTF.

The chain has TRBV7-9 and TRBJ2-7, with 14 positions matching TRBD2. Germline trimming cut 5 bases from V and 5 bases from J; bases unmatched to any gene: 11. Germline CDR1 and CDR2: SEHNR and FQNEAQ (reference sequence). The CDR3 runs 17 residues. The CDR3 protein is CASSPFSRGLAGDEQYF. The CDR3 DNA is TGTGCCAGCAGCCCCTTTAGCCGGGGACTAGCGGGAGACGAGCAGTACTTC.

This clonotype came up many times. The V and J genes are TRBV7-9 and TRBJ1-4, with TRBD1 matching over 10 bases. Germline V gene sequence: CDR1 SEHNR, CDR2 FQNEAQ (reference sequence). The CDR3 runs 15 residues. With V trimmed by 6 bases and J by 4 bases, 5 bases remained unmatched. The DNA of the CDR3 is TGTGCCAGCAGTTATGGACAGGGGGGTAATGAAAAACTGTTTTTT. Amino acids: CASSYGQGGNEKLFF.

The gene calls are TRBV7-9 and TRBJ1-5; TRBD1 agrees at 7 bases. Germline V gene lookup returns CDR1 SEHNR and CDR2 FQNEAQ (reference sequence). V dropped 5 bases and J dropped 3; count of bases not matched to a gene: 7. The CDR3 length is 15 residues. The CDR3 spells CASSPGDRVNQPQHF. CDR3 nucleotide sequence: TGTGCCAGCAGCCCAGGCGACAGGGTCAATCAGCCCCAGCATTTT.

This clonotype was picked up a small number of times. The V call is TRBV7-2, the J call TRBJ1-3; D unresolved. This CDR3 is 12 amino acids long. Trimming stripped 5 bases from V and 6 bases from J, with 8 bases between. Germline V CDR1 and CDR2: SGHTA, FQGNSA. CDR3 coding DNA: TGTGCCAGCAGCCCAACTACAAACACCATATATTTT. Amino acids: CASSPTTNTIYF.

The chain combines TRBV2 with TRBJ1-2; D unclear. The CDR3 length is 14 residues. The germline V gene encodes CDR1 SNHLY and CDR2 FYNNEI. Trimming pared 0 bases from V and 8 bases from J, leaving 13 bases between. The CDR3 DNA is TGTGCCAGCAGTGAAGCAGGCGGGTCGATGGGCTACACCTTC. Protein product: CASSEAGGSMGYTF.

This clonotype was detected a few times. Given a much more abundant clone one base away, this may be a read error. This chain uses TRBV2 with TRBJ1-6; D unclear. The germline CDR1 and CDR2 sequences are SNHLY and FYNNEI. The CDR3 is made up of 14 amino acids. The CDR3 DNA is TGTGCCGGCAGCCTATCATTCTCTGATTCACCCCTCCACTTT. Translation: CAGSLSFSDSPLHF.

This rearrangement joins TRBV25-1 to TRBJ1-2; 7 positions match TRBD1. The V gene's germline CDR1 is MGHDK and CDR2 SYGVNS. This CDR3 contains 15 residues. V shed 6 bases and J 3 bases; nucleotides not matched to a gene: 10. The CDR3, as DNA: TGTGCCAGCAGCAAACAAACAGGGGAGGACTATGGCTACACCTTC. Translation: CASSKQTGEDYGYTF.

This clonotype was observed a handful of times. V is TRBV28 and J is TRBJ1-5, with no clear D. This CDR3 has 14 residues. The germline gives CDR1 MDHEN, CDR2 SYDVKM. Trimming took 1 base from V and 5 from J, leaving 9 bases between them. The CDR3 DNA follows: TGTGCCAGCAGTTTATCCAGGAGGGATCAGCCCCAGCATTTT. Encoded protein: CASSLSRRDQPQHF.

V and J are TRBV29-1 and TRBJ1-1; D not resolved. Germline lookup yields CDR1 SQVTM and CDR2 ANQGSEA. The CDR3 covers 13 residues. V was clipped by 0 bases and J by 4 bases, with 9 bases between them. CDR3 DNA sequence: TGCAGCGTTGAAGATTTAGGGAGCACTGAAGCTTTCTTT. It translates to CSVEDLGSTEAFF.

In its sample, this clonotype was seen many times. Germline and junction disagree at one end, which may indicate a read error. CDR3: CASSPPRDLETQYF. In DNA, the CDR3 is TGCGCCAGCAGCCCACCCCGGGATTTGGAGACCCAGTACTTC. The chain carries TRBV7-2 and TRBJ2-5, with D tentatively TRBD2 (5 bases). The CDR3 has 14 residues. Per the germline V gene, CDR1 is SGHTA and CDR2 is FQGNSA.

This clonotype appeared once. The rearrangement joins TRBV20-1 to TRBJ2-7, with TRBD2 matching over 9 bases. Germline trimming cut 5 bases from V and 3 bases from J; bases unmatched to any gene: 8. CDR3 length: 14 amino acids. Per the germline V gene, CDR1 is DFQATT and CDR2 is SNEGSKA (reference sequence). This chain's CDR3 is CSAWGSGSLYEQYF. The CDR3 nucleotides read TGCAGTGCTTGGGGTAGCGGGAGTCTCTACGAGCAGTACTTC.

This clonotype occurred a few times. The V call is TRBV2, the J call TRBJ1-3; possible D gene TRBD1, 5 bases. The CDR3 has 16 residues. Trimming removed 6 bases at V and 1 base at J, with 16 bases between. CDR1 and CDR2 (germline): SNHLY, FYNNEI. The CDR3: CASSKGRIDSGNTIYF. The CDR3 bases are TGTGCCAGCAGCAAGGGACGGATAGATTCTGGAAACACCATATATTTT.

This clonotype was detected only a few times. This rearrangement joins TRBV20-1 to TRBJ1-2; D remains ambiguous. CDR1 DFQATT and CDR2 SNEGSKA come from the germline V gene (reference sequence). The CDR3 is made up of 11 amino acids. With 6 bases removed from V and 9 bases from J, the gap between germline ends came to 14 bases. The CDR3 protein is CSAAMIRSYTF. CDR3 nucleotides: TGCAGTGCCGCGATGATTCGAAGCTACACCTTC.